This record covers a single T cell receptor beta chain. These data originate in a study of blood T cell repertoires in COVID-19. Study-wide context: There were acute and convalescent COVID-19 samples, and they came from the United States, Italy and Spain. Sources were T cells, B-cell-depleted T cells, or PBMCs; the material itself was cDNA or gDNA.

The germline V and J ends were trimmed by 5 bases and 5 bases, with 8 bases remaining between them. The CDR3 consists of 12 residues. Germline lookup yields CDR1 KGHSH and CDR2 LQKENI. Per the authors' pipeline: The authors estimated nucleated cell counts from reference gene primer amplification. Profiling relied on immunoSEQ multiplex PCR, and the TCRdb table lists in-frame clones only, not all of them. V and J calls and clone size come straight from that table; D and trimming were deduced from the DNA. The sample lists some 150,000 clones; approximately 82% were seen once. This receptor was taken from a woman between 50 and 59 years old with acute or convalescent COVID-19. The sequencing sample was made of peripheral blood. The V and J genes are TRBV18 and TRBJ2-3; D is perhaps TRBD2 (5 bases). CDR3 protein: CASSTRRDTQYF. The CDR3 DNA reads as TGTGCCAGCTCAACTAGAAGAGATACGCAGTATTTT.